Listed below are T cell receptor beta chains from one sample, sequenced in a study of T cells in tuberculosis. The protocol was immunoSEQ multiplex PCR, while the TCRdb copy is restricted to in-frame clones and leaves out a portion. The profile covers around 45,000 clones, with approximately 94% appearing a single time and around 2% taken by the ten largest. The sequenced sample consisted of PBMCs. The receptors come from a donor aged 10-35 years with latent tuberculosis or without tuberculosis infection. Some clones in this sample may be carry-over from other donors' samples. Both conserved end residues are part of each CDR3. The D gene is left open where the match is weak. Clone size appears in some rows only: once, few, many, or a class for an expanded clone.

clone_size	v_call	d_call	j_call	cdr3_nt	cdr3_aa
once	TRBV5-1	TRBD1	TRBJ2-2	TGCGCCAGCAGCTCTAAATTGCCGGGACAGGGGAACGGGGAGCTGTTTTTT	CASSSKLPGQGNGELFF
.	TRBV27	.	TRBJ1-2	TGTGCCAGCAGAGCGGGTAACTATGGCTACACCTTC	CASRAGNYGYTF
.	TRBV11-2	TRBD2	TRBJ2-3	TGTGCCAGCAGCTTTAGGGCGGGAGTCACAGATACGCAGTATTTT	CASSFRAGVTDTQYF
.	TRBV29-1	TRBD1	TRBJ2-7	TGCAGCGTGAAAGCGGGACAGGGGCCCGAGCAGTACTTC	CSVKAGQGPEQYF
.	TRBV5-1	TRBD2	TRBJ2-1	TGCGCCAGCAGCTTGCGACTAGCGGGAGCTTCCTACAATGAGCAGTTCTTC	CASSLRLAGASYNEQFF
.	TRBV14	.	TRBJ2-7	TGTGCCAGCGGCCAAGTTTTTGGCGGCGCCTACGAGCAGTACTTC	CASGQVFGGAYEQYF
.	TRBV27	.	TRBJ2-3	TGTGCCAGCAGTTTATTAGGAACAGTCGGCACAGATACGCAGTATTTT	CASSLLGTVGTDTQYF
.	TRBV11-2	.	TRBJ1-4	TGTGCCAGCAGCCTTTCTCTTAATGAAAAACTGTTTTTT	CASSLSLNEKLFF
.	TRBV5-1	.	TRBJ2-3	TGCGCCAGCAGCTTGCTCAAACTAGAGCTGGATACGCAGTATTTT	CASSLLKLELDTQYF
.	TRBV29-1	TRBD2	TRBJ2-1	TGCAGCGTTGAGAAGAAGCGGGAGGGAAATGAGCAGTTCTTC	CSVEKKREGNEQFF
.	TRBV7-3	.	TRBJ2-7	TGTGCCAGCAGCTTAAGTCCGGGAGAGATCTACGAGCAGTACTTC	CASSLSPGEIYEQYF
.	TRBV4-1	.	TRBJ2-1	TGCGCCAGCAGCCAAGGGGGCGGGAATATCAATGAGCAGTTCTTC	CASSQGGGNINEQFF
.	TRBV6-1	TRBD1	TRBJ1-2	TGTGCCAGCAGGACAGGGGGCTTTGTCTATGGCTACACCTTC	CASRTGGFVYGYTF
.	TRBV30	.	TRBJ1-1	TGTGCCTGGAGCTCAGGGGTTTGGAACACTGAAGCTTTCTTT	CAWSSGVWNTEAFF
once	TRBV28	.	TRBJ2-7	TGTGCCAGCAGCCCCGGGGTTTACGAGCAGTACTTC	CASSPGVYEQYF
.	TRBV27	TRBD1	TRBJ2-1	TGTGCCAGCAGTTTGGGGACAGGGGGGCGAGGTGAGCAGTTCTTC	CASSLGTGGRGEQFF
.	TRBV7-9	TRBD2	TRBJ2-3	TGTGCCAGCAACGAGGGGCTAGCGGGAGGGAAAAAACTCACAGATACGCAGTATTTT	CASNEGLAGGKKLTDTQYF
.	TRBV7-6	TRBD1	TRBJ1-1	TGTGCCAGCAGCTTACTGGACAGGGGAGGAACTGAAGCTTTCTTT	CASSLLDRGGTEAFF
.	TRBV10-3	.	TRBJ1-1	TGTGCCATCAGTGAGTCTTCAGGGATGAACACTGAAGCTTTCTTT	CAISESSGMNTEAFF
.	TRBV5-6	.	TRBJ1-1	TGTGCCAGCAGCGTAGGACAGATGAACACTGAAGCTTTCTTT	CASSVGQMNTEAFF
.	TRBV6-1	TRBD1	TRBJ1-2	TGTGCCAGCACCGAAGGTGAGACAGGGACGGATGGCTACACCTTC	CASTEGETGTDGYTF
.	TRBV19	.	TRBJ2-2	TGTGCCAGTAGTATTTCTCATGGACTCCCCGGGGAGCTGTTTTTT	CASSISHGLPGELFF
.	TRBV5-4	.	TRBJ2-5	TGTGCCAGCAGCCCACGGACAAGCCAAGAGACCCAGTACTTC	CASSPRTSQETQYF
.	TRBV6-1	TRBD1	TRBJ1-2	TGTGCCAGCAGTCCCGACAGGGGCTATGGCTACACCTTC	CASSPDRGYGYTF